The next 12 T cell receptor beta chains were all read from a single sample in a study of blood T cell repertoires in COVID-19. Only in-frame clones appear in the TCRdb table, and some are missing; sequencing was by immunoSEQ multiplex PCR. Altogether roughly 100,000 clones are present, over 75% being singletons, with the ten largest covering 5% to 6.5%. The material sequenced was peripheral blood. The receptors derive from a human donor in a cohort sampled during active COVID-19.

The CDR3 DNA reads TGTGCCAGCAGTCAGGGGGGTGCTGGATATTCACCCCTCCACTTT. It is translated as CASSQGGAGYSPLHF. This rearrangement joins TRBV6-5 to TRBJ1-6, with TRBD1 matching over 7 bases. In germline, CDR1 is MNHEY, CDR2 SVGAGI. The J segment lost 8 bases and the V segment lost 5 bases, leaving 9 bases of the junction unmatched. This CDR3 spans 15 amino acids.

The chain combines TRBV18 with TRBJ1-1; no clear D gene. Germline CDR1 and CDR2: KGHSH and LQKENI. There are 13 residues in the CDR3. V was trimmed by 6 bases and J by 3 bases, leaving 11 bases between them. The CDR3 loop is CASSSSSYTEAFF. CDR3 nucleotide sequence: TGTGCCAGCTCTTCGAGTTCTTACACTGAAGCTTTCTTT.

The gene calls are TRBV2 and TRBJ1-1, with a tentative D call TRBD1 (5 bases). In germline, CDR1 is SNHLY, CDR2 FYNNEI. CDR3 size: 12 residues. The V end lost 8 bases, the J end lost 4 bases, and 11 bases lay between the germline ends. The CDR3 sequence: CASLQGFTEAFF. As DNA, the CDR3 is TGTGCCAGCCTCCAGGGCTTCACTGAAGCTTTCTTT.

This clone appeared once. The rearrangement links TRBV4-1 to TRBJ2-1; tentative D call: TRBD2 (6 bases). With 2 bases removed from V and 2 bases from J, the gap between germline ends came to 16 bases. The CDR3 extends over 17 amino acids. The V gene's germline CDR1 is MGHRA and CDR2 YSYEKL. The CDR3 loop is CASSQPSGGKTYNEQFF. The CDR3 bases are TGCGCCAGCAGCCAACCCTCTGGCGGGAAAACCTACAATGAGCAGTTCTTC.

The rearrangement links TRBV9 to TRBJ2-7; no clear D. The CDR3 loop spans 15 amino acids. Germline-derived CDR1 and CDR2 are SGDLS and YYNGEE. V lost 2 bases and J lost 0, with 12 bases in between. The CDR3 DNA reads TGTGCCAGCAGCGTTGACTCTCTGAGCTCCTACGAGCAGTACTTC. It translates to CASSVDSLSSYEQYF.

The chain is built from TRBV4-1 and TRBJ1-1; D uncertain. The CDR3 has 13 amino acids. Germline V gene sequence: CDR1 MGHRA, CDR2 YSYEKL. Trimming left V 3 bases short and J 6 bases short, with 11 bases between. The CDR3 region is CASSHGLAAEAFF. CDR3 bases: TGCGCCAGCAGCCATGGACTTGCCGCTGAAGCTTTCTTT.

The CDR3, as DNA: TGTGCCAGCAGTTACTCATTCCGCTATGGCTACACCTTC. This codes for CASSYSFRYGYTF. This sequence joins TRBV6-2 or TRBV6-3 and TRBJ1-2; no clear D gene. CDR3 length: 13 residues. Germline V lookup: CDR1 MNHEY, CDR2 SVGEGT. The V gene lost 0 bases and the J gene lost 4 bases, with 6 bases spanning the gap.

A single count supports this clone. The V and J genes are TRBV25-1 and TRBJ1-1; a weak D match, TRBD1 (6 bases). Germline V lookup: CDR1 MGHDK, CDR2 SYGVNS. CDR3 length equals 14 residues. V dropped 5 bases and J dropped 1 base, with 11 bases sitting between them. CDR3 region: CASSQGFGNTEAFF. Written as DNA, the CDR3 is TGTGCCAGCAGTCAGGGGTTTGGGAACACTGAAGCTTTCTTT.

The chain links TRBV7-9 to TRBJ1-1; D unclear. V shed 8 bases and J shed 0 bases, with 10 bases lying between them. The CDR3 consists of 13 residues. Germline CDR1 reads SEHNR; CDR2 reads FQNEAQ (reference sequence). The DNA for the CDR3 is TGTGCCAGCCTCCCGGAGGTGAACACTGAAGCTTTCTTT. Translating gives CASLPEVNTEAFF.

The J gene is TRBJ2-7, the V gene TRBV4-1; TRBD1 matches 7 bases. The V segment lost 2 bases and the J segment 1 base; nucleotides outside the gene matches: 5. The germline V gene encodes CDR1 MGHRA and CDR2 YSYEKL. The CDR3 sequence is 15 residues long. Here the CDR3 DNA reads TGCGCCAGCAGCCAAACCGGGACAGATTCCTACGAGCAGTACTTC. It specifies CASSQTGTDSYEQYF.

Comment on this clone: This specimen includes other DNA sequences encoding the same CDR3. This chain connects TRBV7-9 to TRBJ1-5; TRBD1 aligns across 9 bases. Germline V gene data show CDR1 as SEHNR and CDR2 as FQNEAQ (reference sequence). CDR3 length equals 15 residues. J was trimmed by 4 bases and V by 0 bases; bases with no gene match: 1. In DNA, the CDR3 is TGTGCCAGCAGCTTAGCGGGACAGGGAAATCAGCCCCAGCATTTT. It codes for CASSLAGQGNQPQHF.

The chain uses TRBV10-2 and TRBJ1-5; 8 nucleotides line up with TRBD1. CDR1 is WSHSY and CDR2 is SAAADI in the germline V gene. Unmatched junction bases numbered 5, after V lost 0 bases and J lost 7 bases. The CDR3 sequence is 15 residues long. In nucleotides, the CDR3 is TGCGCCAGCAGTGAGTCGATGGCAGGGGGCCAGCCCCAGCATTTT. This encodes CASSESMAGGQPQHF.